Sequencing of this TCR beta chain was carried out in a study of CD8 T cells in Susac syndrome. Study overall: At blood draw, Susac syndrome patients were therapy-naive, on corticosteroids, or on intravenous immunoglobulin alone.

The patients with Susac syndrome satisfied recently defined diagnostic criteria for either definite or probable disease. Between the trimmed V and J ends, which lost 7 bases and 2 bases, there was a span of 17 bases. The CDR3 contains 14 residues. The germline gives CDR1 DFQATT, CDR2 SNEGSKA (reference sequence). A quantity of about 0.5 to 1 ug RNA underwent reverse transcription using random hexamers. The authors amplified TCR beta CDR3 across 54 Vbeta and 13 Jbeta using immunoSEQ multiplex PCR. One entry per CDR3 protein results from TCRdb running MiXCR on the immunoSEQ multiplex PCR reads. The sample yields over 150,000 distinct CDR3 sequences, over 90% seen once.

Material: CD4+ T cells from PBMCs. The chain uses TRBV20-1 and TRBJ2-5; maybe TRBD2 (5 bases). The clonotype comes from a human donor with Susac syndrome. CDR3 sequence (DNA): TGCAGTGTGAGAGGTCGCGGGCTACAAGAGACCCAGTACTTC. Protein product: CSVRGRGLQETQYF.